This T cell receptor (beta chain) was captured by sequencing in a study of blood T cell repertoires in COVID-19. Study in general: Material from acute and convalescent COVID-19 was sourced from the United States, Italy and Spain.

In germline, CDR1 is MDHEN, CDR2 SYDVKM. Trimming shortened V by 1 base and J by 8 bases, and 5 bases separated the two germline ends. The CDR3 spans 12 residues. Per the original data handling: Amplification of reference gene primers provided the estimated nucleated cell counts. Assay used: immunoSEQ multiplex PCR; TCRdb lists only in-frame clones, some missing. The D gene and trimming were derived from the DNA, and the V and J assignments and clone size from that table. The data hold 300,000 to 400,000 clones, with roughly 87% observed a single time. What was sequenced was peripheral blood. The chain links TRBV28 to TRBJ1-4, with D hard to call. The origin of this receptor is a man aged 30-40 years with COVID-19, enrolled during active disease. Here the CDR3 reads CASSLYGEKLFF. The DNA of the CDR3 is TGTGCCAGCAGTTTATACGGGGAAAAACTGTTTTTT.